The source of this T cell receptor beta chain is a study of CD4 and CD8 cells across lung adenocarcinoma regions. In its sample, this clonotype ranks as medium-sized. Samples came from patients with localized non-small cell lung adenocarcinoma. TCRdb reprocessed the PCR reads with MiXCR, giving one entry per CDR3 protein. The repertoire holds approximately 12,000 distinct CDR3 sequences, with approximately 56% as singletons. The sequencing sample was made of CD8+ T cells from the margin of a lung tumor. The sequence derives from a female donor with lung adenocarcinoma. The CD4 and CD8 labels of this study may be unreliable.

The CDR3 DNA is TGTGCCAGCAAGTTCGGGTTAATAGATAATCTGTCACCCCTCCACTTT. Its translation is CASKFGLIDNLSPLHF. This chain joins TRBV6-5 and TRBJ1-6; D unresolved. Per the germline V gene, CDR1 is MNHEY and CDR2 is SVGAGI. This CDR3 has 16 amino acids. V was cut by 7 bases and J by 10 bases, with 23 bases left in between.